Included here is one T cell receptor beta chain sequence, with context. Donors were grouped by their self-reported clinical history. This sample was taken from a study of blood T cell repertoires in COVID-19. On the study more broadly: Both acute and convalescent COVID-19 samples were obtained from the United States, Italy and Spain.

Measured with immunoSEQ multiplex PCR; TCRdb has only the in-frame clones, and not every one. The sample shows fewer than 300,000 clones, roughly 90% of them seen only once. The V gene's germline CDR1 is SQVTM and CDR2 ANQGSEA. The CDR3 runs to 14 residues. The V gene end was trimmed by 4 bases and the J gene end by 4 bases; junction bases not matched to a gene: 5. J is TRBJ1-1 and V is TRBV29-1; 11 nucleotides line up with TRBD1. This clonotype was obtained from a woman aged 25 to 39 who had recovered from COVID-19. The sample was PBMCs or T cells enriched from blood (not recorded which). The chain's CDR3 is CSVAAGTGGTEAFF. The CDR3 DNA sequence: TGCAGCGTTGCCGCCGGGACAGGGGGCACTGAAGCTTTCTTT.